This section outlines one TCR beta chain sequence together with its context. This clone was detected once. It has no known antigen specificity. No clone much larger than this one lies a single base away; base qualities are absent. TCRbeta CDR3 regions were amplified from genomic DNA using the immunoSEQ Assay, a bias-controlled multiplex PCR. Concerning the study's data processing: Nucleated cell counts per sample were estimated from amplification of reference gene primers within the assay. To quantify the absolute abundance of each unique TCRbeta CDR3 rearrangement, sequence reads were collapsed and filtered. For each sample, productive Simpson clonality was calculated by taking the square root of Simpson's diversity index across productive rearrangements. The source is immuneACCESS, and TCRdb retained only in-frame sequences with V and J called. Part of the clones is not carried over; for the studies checked, unresolved V genes explain less than half of this, and the remainder is unexplained. V, J and clone size were drawn from that table, and D and trimming were deduced from the DNA. The sample includes about 51,000 clones, with more than 75% observed a single time. The ten largest make up 5% to 7% of the sample.

The collaborating institutions used their own protocols to collect whole blood in K2EDTA tubes. Collaborator samples were shipped for TCRbeta analysis as frozen whole blood, isolated PBMCs, or DNA extracted from either sample type. The data are from a study of blood T cell repertoires in COVID-19 (dated by TCRdb to 2020 to 2021). Background on the whole study: The collaborator samples originated in the United States, Italy and Spain and spanned the acute and convalescent phases of COVID-19. The material from the prospective study consisted of cDNA or gDNA derived from T cells, B-cell-depleted T cells, or PBMCs. Subjects who had been exposed to COVID-19, were actively infected with it, or had recovered from it provided the deeply sampled blood TCRbeta repertoires that made up the dataset. A freely available public database, intended as a resource for researchers studying the immune response to SARS-CoV-2, is where the repertoires were released. The samples were drawn from two sources: the first 160 participants of the ongoing ImmuneRACE study, and 1,200 or so subjects contributed by 6 global collaborators. Nearly every sample came with metadata listing a de-identified subject ID, COVID-19 status, age in years and sex. Where available, HLA class I and class II types were obtained from metadata supplied by the sample provider rather than from assay-based typing. The paper's findings and limits, for the study overall: How much clinical and demographic metadata was included differed by source and by participant, and the metadata was provided uncurated.

Sequencing input: peripheral blood. This clonotype originated in a man aged 50-60 years with active COVID-19.

The CDR3 reads CASSSGTSSPETQYF. At the DNA level, the sequence is TGTGCCAGCAGCTCAGGGACTAGCTCTCCGGAGACCCAGTACTTC. The chain is encoded by TRBV7-8 joined to TRBJ2-5; 9 bases in the junction line up with TRBD2. Per the germline V gene, SGHVS is the CDR1 and FQNEAQ is the CDR2. Spanning cysteine to phenylalanine, the CDR3 consists of 15 amino acids. The entry retains the CDR3 DNA only, 45 bases that are in frame from base 1. The V end gives up 4 bases and the J end 5 bases, leaving 8 bases in the junction not matched to a gene.